Shown below are 27 T cell receptor beta chains from a single sample sequenced in a study of graft-versus-host responses after intestinal transplantation. Produced via immunoSEQ multiplex PCR; TCRdb's table is partial and in-frame only. The data contain over 70,000 clones, around 89% of them singletons. No antigen is known for these receptors. The specimen comprised unstimulated CD8+ T cells sorted from spleen or lymph node cells, sampled before transplant. Every receptor here comes from a human donor who was the organ donor for an intestinal transplant.

The V and J genes are TRBV11-2 and TRBJ1-1; D uncertain. Trimming removed 5 bases at V and 3 bases at J, with 10 bases between. Germline CDR1 is SGHAT and CDR2 is FQNNGV. The CDR3 consists of 13 residues. The CDR3 loop is CASSPDYDTEAFF. CDR3 in DNA: TGTGCCAGCAGCCCGGACTATGACACTGAAGCTTTCTTT. Looking up the rest from reference TRBV11-2 and TRBJ1-1 gives the full variable domain: EAGVAQSPRYKIIEKRQSVAFWCNPISGHATLYWYQQILGQGPKLLIQFQNNGVVDDSQLPKDRFSAERLKGVDSTLKIQPAKLEDSAVYLCASSPDYDTEAFFGQGTRLTVV.

The rearrangement links TRBV18 to TRBJ2-7, with D perhaps TRBD2 (5 bases). V shed 2 bases and J shed 9 bases, with 14 bases lying between them. The CDR3 is 13 residues long. CDR1 is KGHSH, CDR2 LQKENI, per germline. The CDR3 nucleotides are TGTGCCAGCTCACCAAGGATATACGGGGTGCAGTACGTC. This translates into CASSPRIYGVQYV.

V is TRBV28 and J is TRBJ2-5, with 12 nucleotides matching TRBD2. With 2 bases clipped from V and 2 bases from J, the junction kept 6 bases outside the gene matches. In germline, CDR1 is MDHEN, CDR2 SYDVKM. The CDR3 has 17 residues. CDR3 DNA sequence: TGTGCCAGCAGTTTACCTACTAGCGGGGGGTCTCAAGAGACCCAGTACTTC. It is translated as CASSLPTSGGSQETQYF.

This chain links TRBV9 with TRBJ1-1; D may be TRBD1 (6 bases). The CDR3 sequence is 14 residues long. Deletions cut 0 bases from V and 4 bases from J, with 10 bases between. Germline V gene data show CDR1 as SGDLS and CDR2 as YYNGEE. CDR3 nucleotides: TGTGCCAGCAGCGTAGGGTCAGGGGCCACTGAAGCTTTCTTT. This sequence encodes CASSVGSGATEAFF.

This clone was found once. This chain joins TRBV2 and TRBJ2-7, with 7 bases aligning to TRBD1. Germline V gene data show CDR1 as SNHLY and CDR2 as FYNNEI. This CDR3 has 14 amino acids. V was clipped by 3 bases and J by 4 bases; unmatched bases: 6. CDR3 coding DNA: TGTGCCAGCAGTGAGGCCGGGACAGCTTACGAGCAGTACGTC. This encodes CASSEAGTAYEQYV.

V is TRBV28 and J is TRBJ2-3; 9 nucleotides line up with TRBD1. Trimming removed 3 bases from V and 4 bases from J; junction bases left unmatched: 8. The length of the CDR3 is 16 residues. Germline V gene lookup returns CDR1 MDHEN and CDR2 SYDVKM. This chain's CDR3 is CASSFLLDRGSDTQYF. The CDR3, as DNA: TGTGCCAGCAGTTTTTTGTTGGACAGGGGCTCAGATACGCAGTATTTT.

This chain connects TRBV7-9 to TRBJ2-3; 10 bases align to TRBD2. Germline CDR1 reads SEHNR; CDR2 reads FQNEAQ (reference sequence). The ends lost 3 bases at V and 4 bases at J; junction bases unmatched: 4. The CDR3 sequence is 15 residues long. In DNA form, the CDR3 reads TGTGCCAGCAGCTTTACTAGCGGGGAACCAGATACGCAGTATTTT. Translation gives CASSFTSGEPDTQYF.

V is TRBV5-5 and J is TRBJ2-7; 7 bases fit TRBD1. Trimming cost V 4 bases and J 3 bases; bases outside gene matches: 4. Germline CDR1 SGHKS, CDR2 YYEKEE (reference sequence). The CDR3 has 13 residues. The CDR3 loop reads CASSTGQHYEQYV. DNA of the CDR3: TGTGCCAGCAGCACGGGACAGCACTACGAGCAGTACGTC.

The CDR3 spells CASSESGTVYEQYV. Here the CDR3 DNA reads TGTGCCAGCAGTGAATCTGGGACAGTTTACGAGCAGTACGTC. V is TRBV25-1 and J is TRBJ2-7, with 7 bases that match TRBD1. CDR1 is MGHDK, CDR2 SYGVNS, per germline. The trim removed 1 base at V and 4 bases at J, leaving 4 bases unmatched. The CDR3 length is 14 residues.

This clone was recorded only once. The CDR3 spells CASSFQGDTQYF. The CDR3 DNA follows: TGTGCCAGCAGTTTCCAGGGAGATACGCAGTATTTT. The chain is built from TRBV27 and TRBJ2-3; a weak D match, TRBD1 (5 bases). V was cut by 3 bases and J by 5 bases, with 6 bases left in between. Germline-derived CDR1 and CDR2 are MNHEY and SMNVEV (reference sequence). The CDR3 runs to 12 residues.

The V and J genes are TRBV5-1 and TRBJ1-4; 8 bases are a match to TRBD1. The length of the CDR3 is 16 residues. V lost 3 bases to trimming and J lost 8 bases; unmatched junction nucleotides: 12. Per the germline V gene, CDR1 is SGHRS and CDR2 is YFSETQ. CDR3 coding DNA: TGCGCCAGCAGCTCCGAATCCGGGACAGGACCCGAAAAACTGTTTTTT. It translates to CASSSESGTGPEKLFF.

This sequence joins TRBV27 and TRBJ1-2; 8 nucleotides line up with TRBD1. The germline CDR1 and CDR2 sequences are MNHEY and SMNVEV (reference sequence). V shed 5 bases, J shed 4 bases, and the junction held 18 bases outside the gene matches. This CDR3 has 18 amino acids. CDR3 region: CASSDIVWTGTGLYGYTF. The CDR3 region has the DNA TGTGCCAGCAGTGATATAGTCTGGACAGGGACCGGACTCTATGGCTACACCTTC.

This sequence joins TRBV11-2 and TRBJ2-1; D is possibly TRBD2 (6 bases). CDR3 length equals 15 residues. CDR1 SGHAT and CDR2 FQNNGV come from the germline V gene. The V end was cut by 4 bases, the J end by 7 bases, with 17 bases between. The CDR3 DNA is TGTGCCAGCAGCTCGCCCGGGACTCTTGGGAATGAGCAGTTCTTC. It encodes CASSSPGTLGNEQFF.

J is TRBJ2-3 and V is TRBV7-2; 7 nucleotides match TRBD1. The CDR3 is made up of 14 amino acids. Germline CDR1 reads SGHTA; CDR2 reads FQGNSA. V was pared by 4 bases and J by 4 bases, with 5 bases of the junction left unmatched. The CDR3 region is CASSSTGSADTQYF. CDR3 DNA sequence: TGTGCCAGCAGCTCGACAGGGTCGGCAGATACGCAGTATTTT.

The V gene is TRBV6-1, the J gene TRBJ2-7, with D uncertain. Germline V gene lookup returns CDR1 MNHNS and CDR2 SASEGT. V lost 2 bases to trimming and J lost 7 bases, with 12 bases between them. This CDR3 region has 13 residues. CDR3 residues: CASSENWRLEQYV. The CDR3 nucleotides read TGTGCCAGCAGTGAAAACTGGCGGTTAGAGCAGTACGTC.

Only a few counts were recorded for this clone. The chain carries TRBV5-6 and TRBJ2-7; no clear D. CDR1 is SGHDT and CDR2 is YYEEEE in the germline V gene. The germline V and J ends were trimmed by 1 base and 0 bases, with 8 bases remaining between them. The CDR3 sequence is 14 residues long. The CDR3 sequence: CASSLWYSSYEQYV. The DNA of the CDR3 is TGTGCCAGCAGCTTGTGGTACAGCTCCTACGAGCAGTACGTC.

The rearrangement joins TRBV7-9 to TRBJ1-5; possibly TRBD1 for D (6 bases). The CDR3 runs to 14 residues. Trimming stripped 10 bases from V and 2 bases from J, with 15 bases between. The germline CDR1 and CDR2 sequences are SEHNR and FQNEAQ (reference sequence). The chain's CDR3 is CATPGGQGNQPQHF. Here the CDR3 DNA reads TGTGCCACCCCGGGGGGGCAGGGCAATCAGCCCCAGCATTTT.

This chain links TRBV28 with TRBJ2-7; tentative D call: TRBD2 (6 bases). CDR3 length equals 14 residues. V was trimmed by 7 bases and J by 2 bases, leaving 15 bases between them. Germline CDR1 reads MDHEN; CDR2 reads SYDVKM. This CDR3 reads CASKAGLQAYEQYV. CDR3 bases: TGTGCCAGCAAGGCGGGGTTGCAGGCCTACGAGCAGTACGTC.

The J gene is TRBJ2-1, the V gene TRBV4-3; no definite D call. The CDR3 totals 13 residues. CDR1 and CDR2 from the germline V gene are LGHNA and YSLEER. V was cut by 0 bases and J by 6 bases, with 6 bases left in between. CDR3 in DNA: TGCGCCAGCAGCCAAGATTCGTCCAATGAGCAGTTCTTC. Translating gives CASSQDSSNEQFF.

The chain combines TRBV5-6 with TRBJ2-5, with TRBD2 matching over 11 bases. V was pared by 5 bases and J by 7 bases, with 13 bases of the junction left unmatched. The CDR3 runs 16 residues. CDR1 and CDR2 from the germline V gene are SGHDT and YYEEEE. CDR3 sequence: CASSQETSGVGGTQYF. The CDR3 nucleotides are TGTGCCAGCAGTCAAGAGACTAGCGGGGTGGGAGGGACCCAGTACTTC. The full variable domain, rest sourced from reference TRBV5-6 and TRBJ2-5, is DAGVTQSPTHLIKTRGQQVTLRCSPKSGHDTVSWYQQALGQGPQFIFQYYEEEERQRGNFPDRFSGHQFPNYSSELNVNALLLGDSALYLCASSQETSGVGGTQYFGPGTRLLVL.

The rearrangement joins TRBV5-4 to TRBJ2-7; 7 positions agree with TRBD1. The V segment lost 5 bases and the J segment 3 bases; nucleotides outside the gene matches: 8. The CDR3 runs to 14 residues. The germline gives CDR1 SGHNT, CDR2 YYREEE (reference sequence). DNA of the CDR3: TGTGCCAGCAGACAAGACAGGGCGAGCTACGAGCAGTACGTC. This sequence encodes CASRQDRASYEQYV.

The V and J genes are TRBV14 and TRBJ1-1; 7 nucleotides align to TRBD1. The ends lost 4 bases at V and 6 bases at J; junction bases unmatched: 11. CDR1 is SGHDN, CDR2 FVKESK, per germline. The CDR3 is 15 residues long. The CDR3 here is CASSPISGGRPEAFF. CDR3 DNA sequence: TGTGCCAGCAGCCCGATTTCAGGGGGACGGCCTGAAGCTTTCTTT.

This clone has only one observation. This sequence joins TRBV28 and TRBJ1-2; the match to TRBD1 covers 9 bases. V was clipped by 1 base and J by 3 bases; unmatched bases: 9. The CDR3 length is 17 residues. CDR1 is MDHEN, CDR2 SYDVKM, per germline. CDR3 amino acids: CASSLFGDRVEDYGYTF. The CDR3 coding sequence is TGTGCCAGCAGTTTATTCGGGGACAGGGTAGAGGACTATGGCTACACCTTC.

The chain employs TRBV5-8 and TRBJ2-7; D is perhaps TRBD1 (6 bases). The CDR3 sequence is 15 residues long. Per germline, CDR1 SGHTS and CDR2 YDEGEE. The V end lost 0 bases, the J end lost 3 bases, and 13 bases lay between the germline ends. The CDR3 sequence is CASSLEQGIRYEQYV. For the CDR3, the DNA is TGTGCCAGCAGCTTGGAACAGGGAATACGCTACGAGCAGTACGTC.

This chain connects TRBV28 to TRBJ1-1, with TRBD1 as a possible D gene (6 bases). The CDR3 sequence is 13 residues long. Germline loops: CDR1 MDHEN, CDR2 SYDVKM. V was clipped by 6 bases and J by 1 base, with 9 bases between them. This CDR3 is CASSWGQNTEAFF. The CDR3 bases are TGTGCCAGCAGCTGGGGACAGAACACTGAAGCTTTCTTT.

CDR3 DNA sequence: TGTGCCAGCTCACCATCAGGGGTCTTGGATTCACCCCTCCACTTT. It codes for CASSPSGVLDSPLHF. The chain couples TRBV18 to TRBJ1-6, with a possible D match to TRBD1 (6 bases). The CDR3 spans 15 residues. Germline V CDR1 and CDR2: KGHSH, LQKENI. V lost 2 bases and J 8 bases, leaving 13 bases between the germline ends.

This clone showed up just once. The genes are TRBV7-9 and TRBJ2-1; D unclear. Germline values: CDR1 SEHNR, CDR2 FQNEAQ (reference sequence). Trimming removed 5 bases from V and 4 bases from J, with 6 bases in between. The CDR3 is made up of 12 amino acids. The CDR3 nucleotides are TGTGCCAGCAGCCCGACTTACAATGAGCAGTTCTTC. The encoded protein is CASSPTYNEQFF.